This T cell receptor beta chain stems from a study of T cells after yellow fever vaccination. Points from the study as a whole: It was a weaker secondary response, yet one that peaked faster, at day 5 versus 15.

One entry per CDR3 protein results from TCRdb running MiXCR on the 5' RACE reads. The data show about 350,000 distinct CDR3 sequences, approximately 4% seen once. The germline V and J ends were trimmed by 2 bases and 3 bases, with 12 bases remaining between them. The germline V gene has CDR1 MNHEY and CDR2 SVGAGI. CDR3 length: 15 residues. About this clonotype itself: Its cognate antigen is unknown.

The clonotype originates from a young man who received the YFV17D yellow fever vaccine. The chain recombines TRBV6-5 with TRBJ2-3, with D perhaps assigned TRBD1 or TRBD2 (6 bases each). This specimen consisted of PBMCs, obtained 5 days after the yellow fever booster vaccination. As DNA, the CDR3 is TGTGCCAGCAGTTACGGGGGGCGAGGAACAGATACGCAGTATTTT. Translation gives CASSYGGRGTDTQYF.